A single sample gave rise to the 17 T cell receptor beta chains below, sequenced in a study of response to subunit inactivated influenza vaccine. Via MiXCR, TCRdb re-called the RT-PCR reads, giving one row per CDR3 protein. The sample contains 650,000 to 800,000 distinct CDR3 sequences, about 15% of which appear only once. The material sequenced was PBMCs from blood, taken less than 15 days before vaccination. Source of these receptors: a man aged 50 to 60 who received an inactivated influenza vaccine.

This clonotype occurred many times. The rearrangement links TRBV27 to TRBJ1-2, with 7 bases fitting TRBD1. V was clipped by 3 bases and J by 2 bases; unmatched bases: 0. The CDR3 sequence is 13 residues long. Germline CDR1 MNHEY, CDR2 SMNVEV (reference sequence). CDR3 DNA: TGTGCCAGCAGTTTGACAGGGAACTATGGCTACACCTTC. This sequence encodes CASSLTGNYGYTF.

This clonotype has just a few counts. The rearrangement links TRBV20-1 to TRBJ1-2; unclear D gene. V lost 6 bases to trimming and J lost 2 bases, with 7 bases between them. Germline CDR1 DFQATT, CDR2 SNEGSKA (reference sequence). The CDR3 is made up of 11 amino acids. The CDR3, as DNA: TGCAGTGCCATGGTGAACTATGGCTACACCTTC. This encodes CSAMVNYGYTF.

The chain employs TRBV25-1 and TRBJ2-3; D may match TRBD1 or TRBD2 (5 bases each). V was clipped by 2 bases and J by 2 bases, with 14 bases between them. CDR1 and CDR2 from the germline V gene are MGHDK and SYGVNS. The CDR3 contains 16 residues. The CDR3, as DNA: TGTGCCAGCAGTGAAGCGCGAGGGGTGGTCACAGATACGCAGTATTTT. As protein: CASSEARGVVTDTQYF. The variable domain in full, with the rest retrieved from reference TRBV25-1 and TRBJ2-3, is EADIYQTPRYLVIGTGKKITLECSQTMGHDKMYWYQQDPGMELHLIHYSYGVNSTEKGDLSSESTVSRIRTEHFPLTLESARPSHTSQYLCASSEARGVVTDTQYFGPGTRLTVL.

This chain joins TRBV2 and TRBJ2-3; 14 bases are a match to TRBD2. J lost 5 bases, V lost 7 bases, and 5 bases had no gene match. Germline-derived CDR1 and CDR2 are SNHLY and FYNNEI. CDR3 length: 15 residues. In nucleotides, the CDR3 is TGTGCCAGCACGACTAGCGGGGGGGCCGTAGATACGCAGTATTTT. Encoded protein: CASTTSGGAVDTQYF.

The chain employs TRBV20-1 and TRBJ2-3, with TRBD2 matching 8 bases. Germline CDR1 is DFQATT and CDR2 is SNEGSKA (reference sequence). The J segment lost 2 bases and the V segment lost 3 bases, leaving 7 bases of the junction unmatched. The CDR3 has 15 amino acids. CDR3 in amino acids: CSASAVSGNTDTQYF. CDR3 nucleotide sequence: TGCAGTGCTAGTGCCGTTAGCGGGAACACAGATACGCAGTATTTT.

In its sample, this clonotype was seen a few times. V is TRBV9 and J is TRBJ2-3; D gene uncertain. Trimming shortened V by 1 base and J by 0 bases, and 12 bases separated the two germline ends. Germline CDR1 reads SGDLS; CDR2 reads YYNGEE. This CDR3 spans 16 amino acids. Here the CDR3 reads CASSVFTASSTDTQYF. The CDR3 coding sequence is TGTGCCAGCAGCGTATTCACAGCAAGTAGCACAGATACGCAGTATTTT.

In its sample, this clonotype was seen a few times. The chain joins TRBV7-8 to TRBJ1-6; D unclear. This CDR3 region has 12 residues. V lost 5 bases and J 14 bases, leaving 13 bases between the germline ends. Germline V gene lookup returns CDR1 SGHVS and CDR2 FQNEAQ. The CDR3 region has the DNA TGTGCCAGCAGCCCGCGGCACGGCACCCTCCACTTT. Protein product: CASSPRHGTLHF.

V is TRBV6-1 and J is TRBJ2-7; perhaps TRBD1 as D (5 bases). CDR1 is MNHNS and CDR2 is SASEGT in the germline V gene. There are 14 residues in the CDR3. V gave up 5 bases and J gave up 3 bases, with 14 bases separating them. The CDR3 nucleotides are TGTGCCAGCAGTCTGCAGGTGGGGCTCTACGAGCAGTACTTC. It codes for CASSLQVGLYEQYF.

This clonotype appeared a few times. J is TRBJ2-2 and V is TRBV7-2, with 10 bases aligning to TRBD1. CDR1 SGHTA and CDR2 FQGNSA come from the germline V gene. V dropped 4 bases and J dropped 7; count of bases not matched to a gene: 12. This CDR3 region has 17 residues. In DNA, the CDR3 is TGTGCCAGCAGCTCCGGGACAGGGGAAGTGGGTATCGGGGAGCTGTTTTTT. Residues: CASSSGTGEVGIGELFF.

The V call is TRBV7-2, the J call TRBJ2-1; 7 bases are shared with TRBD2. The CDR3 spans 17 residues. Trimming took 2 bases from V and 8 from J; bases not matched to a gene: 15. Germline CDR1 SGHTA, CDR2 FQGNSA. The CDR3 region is CASSLSHRTRIRHEQFF. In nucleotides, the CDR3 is TGTGCCAGCAGCTTATCGCACCGGACTAGGATTAGACATGAGCAGTTCTTC.

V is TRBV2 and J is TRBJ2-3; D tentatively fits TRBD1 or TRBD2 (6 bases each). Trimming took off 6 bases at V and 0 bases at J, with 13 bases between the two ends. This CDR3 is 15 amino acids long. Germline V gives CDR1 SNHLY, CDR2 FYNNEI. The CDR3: CASRGRGPSTDTQYF. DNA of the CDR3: TGTGCCAGCAGGGGACGGGGGCCCAGCACAGATACGCAGTATTTT.

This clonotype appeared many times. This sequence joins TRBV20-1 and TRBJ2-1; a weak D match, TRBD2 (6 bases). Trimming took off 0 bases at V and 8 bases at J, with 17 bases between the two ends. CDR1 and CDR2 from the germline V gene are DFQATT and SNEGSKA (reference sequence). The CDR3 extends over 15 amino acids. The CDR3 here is CSARDYFKAGDEQFF. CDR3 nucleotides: TGCAGTGCTAGAGACTACTTTAAAGCGGGCGATGAGCAGTTCTTC.

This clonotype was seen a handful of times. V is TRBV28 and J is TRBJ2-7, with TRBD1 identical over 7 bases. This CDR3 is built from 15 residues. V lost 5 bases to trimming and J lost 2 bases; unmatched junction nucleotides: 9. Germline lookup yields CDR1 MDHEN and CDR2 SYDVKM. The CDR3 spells CASSRYRGPTYEQYF. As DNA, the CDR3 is TGTGCCAGCAGTCGGTACAGGGGCCCAACCTACGAGCAGTACTTC.

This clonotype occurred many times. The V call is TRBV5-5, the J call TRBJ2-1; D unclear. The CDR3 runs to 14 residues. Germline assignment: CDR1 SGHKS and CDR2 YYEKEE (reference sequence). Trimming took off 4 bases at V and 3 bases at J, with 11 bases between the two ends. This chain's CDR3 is CASSLETYYNEQFF. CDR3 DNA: TGTGCCAGCAGCCTTGAGACTTACTACAATGAGCAGTTCTTC.

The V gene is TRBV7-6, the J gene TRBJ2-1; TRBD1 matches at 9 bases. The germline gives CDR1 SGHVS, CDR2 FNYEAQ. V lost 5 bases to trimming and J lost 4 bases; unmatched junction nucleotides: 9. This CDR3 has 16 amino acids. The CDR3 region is CASSAYRDREYNEQFF. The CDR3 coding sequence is TGTGCCAGCAGCGCCTACCGGGACAGGGAATACAATGAGCAGTTCTTC.

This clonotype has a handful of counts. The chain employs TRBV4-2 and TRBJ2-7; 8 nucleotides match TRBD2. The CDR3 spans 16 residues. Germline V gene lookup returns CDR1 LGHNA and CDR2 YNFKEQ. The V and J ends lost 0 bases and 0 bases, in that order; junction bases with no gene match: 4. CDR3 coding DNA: TGTGCCAGCAGCCAAGAACTAGCGGTTAGCTCCTACGAGCAGTACTTC. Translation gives CASSQELAVSSYEQYF.

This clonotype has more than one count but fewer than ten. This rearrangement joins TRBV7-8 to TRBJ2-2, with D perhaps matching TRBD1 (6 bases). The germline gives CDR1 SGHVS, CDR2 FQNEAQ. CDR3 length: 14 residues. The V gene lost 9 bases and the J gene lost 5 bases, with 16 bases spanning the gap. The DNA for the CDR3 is TGTGCCAGTAGACTACAGGGATTGACCGGGGAGCTGTTTTTT. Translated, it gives CASRLQGLTGELFF.